This TCR beta chain is from a study of blood T cell repertoires in COVID-19. Study-wide background: Sources were T cells, B-cell-depleted T cells, or PBMCs; the material itself was cDNA or gDNA.

The CDR3 is 14 residues long. The germline V gene has CDR1 SGHTA and CDR2 FQGTGA. V lost 4 bases, J lost 4 bases, and 13 bases lay in between. This study enrolled people aged about 18 to 100 from about two dozen US geographic areas. Assay: immunoSEQ multiplex PCR; the TCRdb copy retains only in-frame clones and omits some. Altogether approximately 210,000 clones are present, approximately 82% being singletons, with the ten largest covering approximately 16%. The genes are TRBV7-3 and TRBJ1-1; the D gene is possibly TRBD1 (6 bases). Sequencing was done on a sample of PBMCs or T cells enriched from blood (not recorded which). The clonotype originates from a man in his forties who had recovered from COVID-19. CDR3 nucleotide sequence: TGTGCCAGCAGCTCCTCAGGGGTAGGCACTGAAGCTTTCTTT. It encodes CASSSSGVGTEAFF.